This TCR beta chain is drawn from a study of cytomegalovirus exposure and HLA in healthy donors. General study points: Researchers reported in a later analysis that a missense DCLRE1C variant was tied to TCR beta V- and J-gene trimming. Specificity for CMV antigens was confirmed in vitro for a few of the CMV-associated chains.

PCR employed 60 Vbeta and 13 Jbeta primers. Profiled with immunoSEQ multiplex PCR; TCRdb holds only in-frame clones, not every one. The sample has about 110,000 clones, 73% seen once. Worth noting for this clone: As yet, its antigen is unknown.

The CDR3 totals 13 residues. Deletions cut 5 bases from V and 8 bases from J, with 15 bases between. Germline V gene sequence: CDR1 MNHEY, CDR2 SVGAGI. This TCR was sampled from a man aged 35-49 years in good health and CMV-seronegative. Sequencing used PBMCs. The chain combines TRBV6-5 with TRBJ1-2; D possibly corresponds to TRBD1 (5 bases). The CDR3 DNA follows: TGTGCCAGCAGTACGGCCAGGGAGGGAGGCTACACCTTC. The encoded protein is CASSTAREGGYTF.